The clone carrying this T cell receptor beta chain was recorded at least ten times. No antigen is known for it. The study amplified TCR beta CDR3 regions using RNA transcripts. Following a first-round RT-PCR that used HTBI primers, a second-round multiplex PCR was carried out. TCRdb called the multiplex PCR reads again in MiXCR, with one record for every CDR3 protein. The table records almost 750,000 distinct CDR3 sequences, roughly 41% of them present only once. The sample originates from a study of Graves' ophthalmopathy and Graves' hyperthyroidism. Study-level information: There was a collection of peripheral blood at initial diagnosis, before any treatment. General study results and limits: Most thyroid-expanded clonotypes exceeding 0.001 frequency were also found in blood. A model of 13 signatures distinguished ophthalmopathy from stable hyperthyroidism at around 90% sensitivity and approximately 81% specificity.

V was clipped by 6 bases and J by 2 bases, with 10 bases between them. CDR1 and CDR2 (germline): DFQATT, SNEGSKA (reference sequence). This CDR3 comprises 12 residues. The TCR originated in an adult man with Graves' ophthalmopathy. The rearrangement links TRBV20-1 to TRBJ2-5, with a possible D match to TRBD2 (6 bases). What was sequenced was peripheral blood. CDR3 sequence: CSAYGGQETQYF. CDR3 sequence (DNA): TGCAGTGCCTACGGGGGTCAAGAGACCCAGTACTTC.